The entry below describes one TCR beta chain. What it binds is unknown. Naive-designated CD8 cells lacked CD45RO, were positively enriched for CCR7, and omitted terminally differentiated effector memory CD45RA+ cells. None of the donors, who were healthy HIV-negative adults, had recently had acute infections or vaccinations. With 0 bases removed from V and 0 bases from J, the gap between germline ends came to 17 bases. CDR1 is MNHEY and CDR2 is SMNVEV in the germline V gene (reference sequence). This CDR3 has 19 residues. The data were taken from a study of shared clonotypes between healthy human individuals. TCRdb's copy holds only in-frame clones and misses some; the assay was immunoSEQ multiplex PCR. This table holds approximately 2,000,000 clones, 90% to 95% found once. Study-wide findings and caveats: Across four donors, naive CD4 shared 5% to 6%, naive CD8 around 3.5%, memory CD4 about 2.4%, memory CD8 about 0.4%.

This clonotype was obtained from a man between 18 and 35 years old in good health. Some clones in this sample may be carry-over from other donors' samples. The rearrangement uses TRBV27 and TRBJ1-4; D ambiguous. Source material: naive CD8+ T cells from PBMCs. CDR3: CASSLSPSRRDATNEKLFF. CDR3 DNA: TGTGCCAGCAGTTTATCCCCCAGCCGACGGGATGCAACTAATGAAAAACTGTTTTTT.